This T cell receptor beta chain was identified in a study of Ad26.COV2.S vaccination and SARS-CoV-2 variants. Across the whole study: Trial arm assignment for the donor was COV1001 Ad26.COV2.S.

Regarding treatment: approximately 18 received Ad26.COV2.S at low or high dose, single or two shots; several received placebo; per-sample allocation not given. Sampling occurred on day 63 after the first vaccine or placebo injection. Vaccine was an Ad26 vector expressing Wuhan-strain SARS-CoV-2 spike. Here immunoSEQ multiplex PCR was the method, and the copy in TCRdb shows in-frame clones only, minus some. This table holds fewer than 800,000 clones, roughly 90% found once. Note on this clone: Its matching antigen is unknown.

Study outcomes and limitations: It is possible that the TCR breadth and depth analyses underestimated the total T cell responses.

This material consisted of peripheral blood, taken in a trial of Ad26.COV2.S vaccine versus placebo. The receptor comes from a person aged 18-65 years who received the Ad26.COV2.S COVID-19 vaccine or a placebo.

The CDR3 spells CASSLAQGDPANEKLFF. For the CDR3, the DNA is TGCGCCAGCAGCTTGGCGCAGGGGGATCCGGCTAATGAAAAACTGTTTTTT. The chain employs TRBV5-1 and TRBJ1-4; 7 bases agree with TRBD1. The germline CDR1 and CDR2 sequences are SGHRS and YFSETQ. V shed 0 bases and J 3 bases; nucleotides not matched to a gene: 8. The CDR3 loop spans 17 amino acids.